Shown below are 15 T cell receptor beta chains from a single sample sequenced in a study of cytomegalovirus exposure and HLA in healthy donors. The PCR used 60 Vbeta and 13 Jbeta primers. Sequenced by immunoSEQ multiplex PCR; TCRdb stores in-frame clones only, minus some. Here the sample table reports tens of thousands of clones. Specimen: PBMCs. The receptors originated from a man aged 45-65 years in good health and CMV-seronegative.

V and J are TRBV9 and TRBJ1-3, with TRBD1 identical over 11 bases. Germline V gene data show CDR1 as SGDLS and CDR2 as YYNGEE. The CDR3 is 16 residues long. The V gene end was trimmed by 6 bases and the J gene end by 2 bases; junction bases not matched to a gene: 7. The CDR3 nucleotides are TGTGCCAGCACTCGGACAGGGGGCGAACCTGGAAACACCATATATTTT. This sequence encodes CASTRTGGEPGNTIYF.

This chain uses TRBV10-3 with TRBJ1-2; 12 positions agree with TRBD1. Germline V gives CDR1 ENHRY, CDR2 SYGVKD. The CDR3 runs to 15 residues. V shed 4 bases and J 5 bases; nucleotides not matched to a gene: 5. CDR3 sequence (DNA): TGTGCCATCAGTGTGGGACAGGGGGCGGCGTATGGCTACACCTTC. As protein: CAISVGQGAAYGYTF.

The CDR3 DNA is TGTGCCAGCAGACCCCCCGCAGGGACACCGAACACTGAAGCTTTCTTT. Translating it yields CASRPPAGTPNTEAFF. This chain uses TRBV28 with TRBJ1-1; a possible D gene is TRBD1 (6 bases). The germline gives CDR1 MDHEN, CDR2 SYDVKM. The CDR3 totals 16 residues. Trimming shortened V by 6 bases and J by 1 base, and 18 bases separated the two germline ends.

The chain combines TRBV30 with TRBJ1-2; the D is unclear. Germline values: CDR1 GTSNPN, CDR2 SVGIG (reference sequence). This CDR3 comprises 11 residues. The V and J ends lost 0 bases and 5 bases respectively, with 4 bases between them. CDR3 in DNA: TGTGCCTGGAGTGTACGGTATGGCTACACCTTC. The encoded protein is CAWSVRYGYTF.

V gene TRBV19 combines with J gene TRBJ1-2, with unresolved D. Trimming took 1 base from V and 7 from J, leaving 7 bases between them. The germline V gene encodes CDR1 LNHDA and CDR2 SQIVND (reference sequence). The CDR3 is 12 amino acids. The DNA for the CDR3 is TGTGCCAGTAGTATAGTAGATCTTGGCTACACCTTC. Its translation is CASSIVDLGYTF.

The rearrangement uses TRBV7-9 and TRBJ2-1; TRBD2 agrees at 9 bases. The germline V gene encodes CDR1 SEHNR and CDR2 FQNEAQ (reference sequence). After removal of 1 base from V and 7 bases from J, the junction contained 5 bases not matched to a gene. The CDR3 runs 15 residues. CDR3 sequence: CASSLVAGGPNEQFF. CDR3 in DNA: TGTGCCAGCAGCTTAGTGGCGGGGGGGCCTAATGAGCAGTTCTTC.

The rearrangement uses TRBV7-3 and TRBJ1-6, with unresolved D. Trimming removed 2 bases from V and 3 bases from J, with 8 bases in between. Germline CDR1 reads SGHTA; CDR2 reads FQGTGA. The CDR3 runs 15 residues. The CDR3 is CASSLRGNYNSPLHF. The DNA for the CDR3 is TGTGCCAGCAGCTTACGTGGCAACTATAATTCACCCCTCCACTTT.

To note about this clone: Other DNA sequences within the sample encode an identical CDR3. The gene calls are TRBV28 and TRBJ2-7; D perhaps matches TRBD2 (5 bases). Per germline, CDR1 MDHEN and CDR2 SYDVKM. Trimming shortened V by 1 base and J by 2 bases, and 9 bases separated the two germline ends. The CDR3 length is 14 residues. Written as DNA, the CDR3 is TGTGCCAGCAGTTTATCCCCGGGGACCTACGAGCAGTACTTC. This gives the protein CASSLSPGTYEQYF. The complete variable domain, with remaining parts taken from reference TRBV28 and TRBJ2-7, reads DVKVTQSSRYLVKRTGEKVFLECVQDMDHENMFWYRQDPGLGLRLIYFSYDVKMKEKGDIPEGYSVSREKKERFSLILESASTNQTSMYLCASSLSPGTYEQYFGPGTRLTVT.

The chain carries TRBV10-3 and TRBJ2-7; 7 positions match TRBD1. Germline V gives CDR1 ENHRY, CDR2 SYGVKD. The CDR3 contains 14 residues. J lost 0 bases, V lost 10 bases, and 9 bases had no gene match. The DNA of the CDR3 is TGTGCCACCCTCCGACAGGGCCGCTCCTACGAGCAGTACTTC. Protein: CATLRQGRSYEQYF.

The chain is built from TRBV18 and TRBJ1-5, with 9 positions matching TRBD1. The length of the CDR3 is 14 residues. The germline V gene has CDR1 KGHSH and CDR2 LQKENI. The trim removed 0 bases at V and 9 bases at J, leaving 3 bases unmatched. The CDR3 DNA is TGTGCCAGCTCACCACCACAGGGGGCTGGGCCCCAGCATTTT. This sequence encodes CASSPPQGAGPQHF.

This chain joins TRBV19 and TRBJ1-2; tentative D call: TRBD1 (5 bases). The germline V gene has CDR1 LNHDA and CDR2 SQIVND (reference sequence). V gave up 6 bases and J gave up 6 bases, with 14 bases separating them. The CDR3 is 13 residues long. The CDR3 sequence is CASRGRALDGYTF. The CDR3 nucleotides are TGTGCCAGTAGAGGCAGGGCGTTGGATGGCTACACCTTC.

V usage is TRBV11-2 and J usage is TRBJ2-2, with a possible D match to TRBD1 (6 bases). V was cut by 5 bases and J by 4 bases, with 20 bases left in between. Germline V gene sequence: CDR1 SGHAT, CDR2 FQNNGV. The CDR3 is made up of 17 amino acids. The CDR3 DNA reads TGTGCCAGCAGCCCTAGAACTACAGGGCGTCGCACCGGGGAGCTGTTTTTT. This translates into CASSPRTTGRRTGELFF.

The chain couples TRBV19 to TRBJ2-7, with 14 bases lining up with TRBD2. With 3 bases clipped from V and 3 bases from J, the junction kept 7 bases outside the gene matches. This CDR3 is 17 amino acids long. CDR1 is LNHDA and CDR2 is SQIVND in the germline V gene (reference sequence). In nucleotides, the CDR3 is TGTGCCAGTAGTATCAGGACTAGCGGGGGGAACCTCTACGAGCAGTACTTC. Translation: CASSIRTSGGNLYEQYF.

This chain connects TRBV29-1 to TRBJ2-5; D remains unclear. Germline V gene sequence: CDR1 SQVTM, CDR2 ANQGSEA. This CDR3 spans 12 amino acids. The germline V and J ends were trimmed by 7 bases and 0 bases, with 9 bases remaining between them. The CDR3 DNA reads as TGCAGCGCGTCAGTGGACCAAGAGACCCAGTACTTC. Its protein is CSASVDQETQYF.

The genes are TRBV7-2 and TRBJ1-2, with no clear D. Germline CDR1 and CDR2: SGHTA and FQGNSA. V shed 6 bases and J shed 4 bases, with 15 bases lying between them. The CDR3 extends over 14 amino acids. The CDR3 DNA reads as TGTGCCAGCAGATCCGGACCCGGGAGCTATGGCTACACCTTC. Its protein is CASRSGPGSYGYTF.